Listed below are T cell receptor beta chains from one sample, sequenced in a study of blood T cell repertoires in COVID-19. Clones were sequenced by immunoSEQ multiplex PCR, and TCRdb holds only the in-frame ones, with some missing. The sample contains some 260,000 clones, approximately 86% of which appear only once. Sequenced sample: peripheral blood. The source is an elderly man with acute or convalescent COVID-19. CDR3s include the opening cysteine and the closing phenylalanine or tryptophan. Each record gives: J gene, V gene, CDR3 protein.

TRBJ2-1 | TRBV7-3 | CASSTSGGSHNEQFF
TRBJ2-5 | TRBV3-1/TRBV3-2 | CASSQRATGGETQYF
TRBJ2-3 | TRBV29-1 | CSGGRGETDTQYF
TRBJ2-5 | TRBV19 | CASSIQRGGSQETQYF
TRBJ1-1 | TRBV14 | CASSPIWGRAANTEAFF
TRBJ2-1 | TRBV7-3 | CASSPDNYNEQFF
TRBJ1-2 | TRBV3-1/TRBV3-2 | CASSQDLSDYGYTF
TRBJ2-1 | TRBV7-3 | CASSFASGAYNEQFF
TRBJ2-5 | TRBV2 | CASRRGAGGNAETQYF
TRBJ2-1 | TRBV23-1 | CASSHSGQVAANEQFF